These T cell receptor beta chains were read from a single sample in a study of OX40 agonist ivuxolimab in advanced cancers. Using immunoSEQ multiplex PCR, the repertoire was profiled, and TCRdb retains in-frame clones only, with some absent. The sample has 65,000 to 95,000 clones, about 94% seen once. This material consisted of CD4+ or CD8+ T cells sorted from blood, taken in a trial of the OX40 agonist ivuxolimab. These receptors were collected from an adult with an advanced solid tumor such as melanoma, head and neck, liver or kidney cancer. Each CDR3 is given with its conserved first and last residue. A D gene is named only where the DNA matches it firmly. Clone sizes are given selectively: once, few, many, or a class where the clone is expanded.

D gene	V gene	J gene	clone size	CDR3 DNA	CDR3 protein
-	TRBV7-8	TRBJ2-1	once	TGTGCCAGCAGCTTAGATTCCATGCGTGTCGATAACTACAATGAGCAGTTCTTC	CASSLDSMRVDNYNEQFF
-	TRBV27	TRBJ2-1	-	TGTGCCAGCAGTCCGGGAGACAGCTCCTACAATGAGCAGTTCTTC	CASSPGDSSYNEQFF
TRBD1	TRBV30	TRBJ2-7	-	TGTGCCTGGCGTGGTCACAGGGGCACAACCCCCTACGAGCAGTACTTC	CAWRGHRGTTPYEQYF
TRBD1	TRBV4-3	TRBJ1-1	-	TGCGCCAGCAGCGTACGACAGGGGGCTGGCACTGAAGCTTTCTTT	CASSVRQGAGTEAFF
TRBD1	TRBV25-1	TRBJ1-4	-	TGTGCCAGCAGTGGCCAGGGGGTTTTGTACGAAAAACTGTTTTTT	CASSGQGVLYEKLFF
-	TRBV30	TRBJ2-1	-	TGTGCCTGGAGTGTTACTACTTCCTTTGAGCAGTTCTTC	CAWSVTTSFEQFF
-	TRBV7-2	TRBJ2-1	-	TGTGCCAGCAGCTGGTACTCCAGCTCCTACAATGAGCAGTTCTTC	CASSWYSSSYNEQFF
TRBD1	TRBV11-2	TRBJ1-4	-	TGTGCCAGCAGCTTTTCGACAGGGCGAAATGAAAAACTGTTTTTT	CASSFSTGRNEKLFF
TRBD1	TRBV19	TRBJ2-2	-	TGTGCCAGCAGCCTGGACAGGGAATTGAGCGGGGAGCTGTTTTTT	CASSLDRELSGELFF
-	TRBV19	TRBJ2-2	-	TGTGCCAGTAGTATAGTAGGGATGAACACCGGGGAGCTGTTTTTT	CASSIVGMNTGELFF
-	TRBV4-2	TRBJ1-2	-	TGTGCCAGCAGCCAAGAGGCGATATCAAACTATGGCTACACCTTC	CASSQEAISNYGYTF
TRBD2	TRBV13	TRBJ2-1	-	TGTGCCAGCAGCTTTACGGCTAGCGGGAGTTTGAAGAATGAGCAGTTCTTC	CASSFTASGSLKNEQFF
TRBD1	TRBV6-6	TRBJ1-4	-	TGTGCCAGCAGCACCGGGACAGGGCTTGAAAAACTGTTTTTT	CASSTGTGLEKLFF
-	TRBV27	TRBJ1-1	-	TGTGCCAGCACTCCCTCGGGTCTTTGGACTGAAGCTTTCTTT	CASTPSGLWTEAFF
TRBD2	TRBV19	TRBJ2-3	-	TGTGCCAGTAGTCCGGGGGGGCCCGCAGATACGCAGTATTTT	CASSPGGPADTQYF
-	TRBV5-1	TRBJ2-7	-	TGCGCCAGCAGCCTGGAACCCACGGGCTACGAGCAGTACTTC	CASSLEPTGYEQYF
-	TRBV9	TRBJ2-1	once	TGTGCCAGCAGCCCTTATTCCGGCTCCTACAATGAGCAGTTCTTC	CASSPYSGSYNEQFF
TRBD2	TRBV5-4	TRBJ2-3	-	TGTGCCAGCAGCTTTCTAGAGCGACTAGCGGGAGTAAGGGATACGCAGTATTTT	CASSFLERLAGVRDTQYF
-	TRBV19	TRBJ1-1	-	TGTGCCAGTAGTATAGGCACAGAGATGGCTGAAGCTTTCTTT	CASSIGTEMAEAFF
TRBD2	TRBV19	TRBJ2-1	-	TGTGCCAGTAGTAGCGTACCGGGCGGGGGTGAGCAGTTCTTC	CASSSVPGGGEQFF
-	TRBV5-6	TRBJ1-6	-	TGTGCCAGCAGCCATTTGTGGGGATCACCCCTCCACTTT	CASSHLWGSPLHF
-	TRBV7-9	TRBJ2-1	-	TGTGCCAGCAGCCCCCCCGGGGACAATGAGCAGTTCTTC	CASSPPGDNEQFF
-	TRBV6-6	TRBJ1-5	-	TGTGCCAGCAGGCCACTTTATAGCAATCAGCCCCAGCATTTT	CASRPLYSNQPQHF
-	TRBV15	TRBJ1-2	-	TGTGCCACCAGCATGGGACCTTCTAACTATGGCTACACCTTC	CATSMGPSNYGYTF
-	TRBV19	TRBJ2-7	-	TGTGCCAGTAGTGTCGGACCCGTTGGGTACGAGCAGTACTTC	CASSVGPVGYEQYF
TRBD2	TRBV18	TRBJ2-1	-	TGTGCCAGCTCACCAACGGGACTAGCGGGATACAGCTCCTACAATGAGCAGTTCTTC	CASSPTGLAGYSSYNEQFF
-	TRBV27	TRBJ1-5	-	TGTGCCAGCAGGGCATCCGGGGCCGTTCAGCCCCAGCATTTT	CASRASGAVQPQHF
-	TRBV5-6	TRBJ1-2	-	TGTGCCAGCAGCTTGATAGGGGTTGGTGGCTACACCTTC	CASSLIGVGGYTF
-	TRBV4-1	TRBJ1-5	once	TGCGCCAGCAGCCCAGTGGGGATAAATCAGCCCCAGCATTTT	CASSPVGINQPQHF
TRBD1	TRBV7-3	TRBJ2-3	once	TGTGCCAGCAGCCCGACAGGGGGCTTTAGCACAGATACGCAGTATTTT	CASSPTGGFSTDTQYF
-	TRBV28	TRBJ2-7	-	TGTGCCAGCAGCCCAGGACTGCTGACCTACGAGCAGTACTTC	CASSPGLLTYEQYF
-	TRBV6-5	TRBJ2-1	-	TGTGCCAGCAGTTATCGAAGCGGGCTTTACAATGAGCAGTTCTTC	CASSYRSGLYNEQFF
-	TRBV5-6	TRBJ2-5	-	TGTGCCAGCAGTGGGGACGGTCTTTGGGAGACCCAGTACTTC	CASSGDGLWETQYF
TRBD2	TRBV4-2	TRBJ2-3	-	TGTGCCAGCAGCCAAGAGCTAGCGGGGGGTAGCACAGATACGCAGTATTTT	CASSQELAGGSTDTQYF
TRBD2	TRBV4-2	TRBJ2-1	-	TGTGCCAGCAGCCAAGATGGTCCGGCTAGCGGGGACTCCAATGAGCAGTTCTTC	CASSQDGPASGDSNEQFF
-	TRBV19	TRBJ1-5	-	TGTGCCAGTAGTATTGGGACGGACACCTTTAGCAATCAGCCCCAGCATTTT	CASSIGTDTFSNQPQHF
-	TRBV10-2	TRBJ2-3	-	TGCGCCAGCAGTGAGTCGGGACGTGGCACAGATACGCAGTATTTT	CASSESGRGTDTQYF
-	TRBV27	TRBJ1-5	-	TGTGCCAGCAGTTTTTCAGGCAGAAATCAGCCCCAGCATTTT	CASSFSGRNQPQHF
-	TRBV19	TRBJ2-6	few	TGTGCCAGTAGTAACCTCTCTGGGGCCAACGTCCTGACTTTC	CASSNLSGANVLTF
-	TRBV28	TRBJ1-1	-	TGTGCCAGCAGTTCCGGGACCGACACTGAAGCTTTCTTT	CASSSGTDTEAFF
-	TRBV11-2	TRBJ2-6	once	TGTGCCAGCAGTCTTCAGATCTCTGGGGCCAACGTCCTGACTTTC	CASSLQISGANVLTF
TRBD2	TRBV14	TRBJ2-1	-	TGTGCCAGCAGCCACCTTATTAGCGGGGACAATGAGCAGTTCTTC	CASSHLISGDNEQFF
TRBD1	TRBV28	TRBJ2-5	-	TGTGCCAGCAGCCACAGGGGGCCGGGGGAGACCCAGTACTTC	CASSHRGPGETQYF
-	TRBV19	TRBJ2-1	-	TGTGCCAGTAGTATCGGGACGGTGTACAATGAGCAGTTCTTC	CASSIGTVYNEQFF
-	TRBV7-9	TRBJ1-4	-	TGTGCCAGCAGCCAACTCCTGAATGAAAAACTGTTTTTT	CASSQLLNEKLFF
TRBD1	TRBV6-6	TRBJ1-6	few	TGTGCCAGCACAAGGACAGGGGTCAGGTCACCCCTCCACTTT	CASTRTGVRSPLHF
TRBD1	TRBV4-3	TRBJ1-4	-	TGCGCCAGCAGCCAAGATAAGGGGGCCTCTAATGAAAAACTGTTTTTT	CASSQDKGASNEKLFF
TRBD1	TRBV27	TRBJ2-7	-	TGTGCCAGCAGTTTAGGACAGGGGGCGTTTGAGCAGTACTTC	CASSLGQGAFEQYF
-	TRBV6-6	TRBJ2-1	-	TGTGCCAGCAAGGTGGAGGGTTACAATGAGCAGTTCTTC	CASKVEGYNEQFF
TRBD1	TRBV18	TRBJ2-5	-	TGTGCCAGCTCACCCGACAGGGACCAAGAGACCCAGTACTTC	CASSPDRDQETQYF
-	TRBV27	TRBJ1-5	-	TGTGCCAGCAGTTTTAGGAGGGAGGAAAATCAGCCCCAGCATTTT	CASSFRREENQPQHF
-	TRBV7-9	TRBJ2-1	-	TGTGCCAGCAGCCCCCCGGCGAGTGATGAGCAGTTCTTC	CASSPPASDEQFF
TRBD2	TRBV27	TRBJ2-7	-	TGTGCCAGCAGTTTATCCTCGGGGGGGACCTACGAGCAGTACTTC	CASSLSSGGTYEQYF